This T cell receptor (beta chain) was captured by sequencing in a study of T cell repertoires in cytomegalovirus infection. This clonotype was seen only a few times. Its antigen is currently unknown. TCRdb reprocessed the reads via MiXCR and lists one record per CDR3 protein. This sample has over 100,000 distinct CDR3 sequences, with 10% found just once. The CDR3 has 16 amino acids. Trimming at V came to 5 bases and at J to 9 bases, leaving 11 bases not matched to a gene. The germline gives CDR1 GTSNPN, CDR2 SVGIG (reference sequence). Sequences were obtained from PBMCs, sequenced either directly or after in vitro stimulation (not recorded which). The chain couples TRBV30 to TRBJ2-1; 15 nucleotides match TRBD2. This sequence originates from a human donor in good health (CMV status not recorded). Some clones in this sample may be carry-over from other donors' samples. The CDR3 region has the DNA TGTGCCTGGGGGGGGAGACCGGGACTAGCGGGAGGTGAGCAGTTCTTC. Its protein is CAWGGRPGLAGGEQFF.